This T cell receptor beta chain was observed in a study of kidney transplant recipient with SARS-CoV-2 infection. One entry per CDR3 protein, called by TCRdb with MiXCR from the reads. This repertoire shows about 250,000 distinct CDR3 sequences, about 28% found once; its top ten account for about 7%. A remark on this clonotype: A much larger clone lies a single base off, so this may be a read error.

The CDR3 is 14 amino acids. Per the germline V gene, CDR1 is SGHRS and CDR2 is YFSETQ. The source of this sequence is a young adult male patient who had COVID-19 and was a kidney transplant recipient. Some T cells may be the graft donor's. V usage is TRBV5-1 and J usage is TRBJ2-5; D perhaps matches TRBD1 (6 bases). This material consisted of a blood sample, taken at baseline and on approximately day 120 from a kidney transplant recipient. The CDR3 sequence: CASSLYGGRETQHF. The CDR3, as DNA: TGCGCCAGCAGCTTGTATGGGGGCCGCGAGACCCAGCACTTC.